This T cell receptor (beta chain) comes out of a study of technical replicates of blood from several donors (dated by TCRdb to the late 2010s). A word on this clone: No cognate antigen has been identified for it. No much larger clone is present one base from it, and per-base qualities are unavailable.

CDR1 is given as KGHSH and CDR2 as LQKENI, both from the germline V gene. The CDR3 goes from the cysteine to the phenylalanine over 12 residues. The CDR3 DNA has 36 bases and is translated from base 1. The germline ends are 6 bases apart after V is trimmed by 6 bases and J by 1 base. Libraries came from the immunoSEQ multiplex PCR assay. In TCRdb, the immuneACCESS table is reduced to in-frame sequences with V and J assigned. These tables do not hold every clone; where another copy was compared, an unresolved V gene accounts for under half, and the others remain unexplained. Within this sample are about 63,000 clones, with around nine tenths of them counted one time only. Together, the top ten hold 5.1% of the sample.

The sequence is built from TRBV18 and TRBJ1-1; a confident D gene designation cannot be given. The sequence came from a human donor in good health. Some clones in this sample may be carry-over from other donors' samples. Sequenced: PBMCs. The base sequence is TGTGCCAGCTCTCCCAGGAACACTGAAGCTTTCTTT. It specifies CASSPRNTEAFF.